Given below is one TCR beta chain in context. These data are taken from a study of blood T cell repertoires in COVID-19. The overall study: Sites across the United States, Italy and Spain contributed samples from acute and convalescent COVID-19. Nucleic acid was either cDNA or gDNA, and it came from T cells, B-cell-depleted T cells, or PBMCs.

Authors' data handling: Using reference gene primer amplification, nucleated cell counts were estimated. Only in-frame clones appear in the TCRdb table, and some are missing; sequencing was by immunoSEQ multiplex PCR. That table supplies the V and J calls and clone size; D and trimming were determined from the DNA. The sample yields about 100,000 clones, around 82% seen once. This CDR3 spans 15 amino acids. J was trimmed by 5 bases and V by 0 bases; bases with no gene match: 8. Germline CDR1 and CDR2: GTSNPN and SVGIG (reference sequence). The chain links TRBV30 to TRBJ2-7; TRBD2 matches at 9 bases. The source of this sequence is a man in his sixties with acute or convalescent COVID-19. Material for sequencing was peripheral blood. The CDR3 reads CAWSVLIAGVDEQYF. The DNA of the CDR3 is TGTGCCTGGAGTGTATTAATAGCGGGAGTAGACGAGCAGTACTTC.